These 16 T cell receptor beta chains were sequenced from one sample in a study of shared clonotypes between healthy human individuals (dated by TCRdb to between 2020 and 2021). The receptor library was made with the immunoSEQ multiplex PCR assay. The table was pulled from immuneACCESS by TCRdb, which kept in-frame rearrangements only. Such tables lose some clones; where checked, under half of the loss comes from unresolved V genes, and the rest has no known cause. The sample profile shows some 2 million clones; approximately 95% of them were found once. Of the sample, 0.13% falls within the top ten clones. The source material was naive CD4+ T cells sorted from blood. The sample's cell subset or site label, decoded: CD45RA+ positively selected. These receptors originate from a man aged 18-30 years in good health.

This clone was counted a single time. The V and J genes are TRBV4-1 and TRBJ2-3; TRBD2 is a possible D gene (7 bases). The V gene lost 2 bases and the J gene lost 2 bases, with 14 bases spanning the gap. Looked up from germline, CDR1 is MGHRA and CDR2 is YSYEKL. This CDR3 contains 16 residues. The CDR3 spells CASSQPGGGPTDTQYF. As DNA, the CDR3 is TGCGCCAGCAGCCAACCGGGCGGGGGCCCCACAGATACGCAGTATTTT.

The chain recombines TRBV28 with TRBJ1-6; no clear D. The V and J ends lost 4 bases and 7 bases respectively, with 20 bases between them. Germline CDR1 MDHEN, CDR2 SYDVKM. CDR3 length: 17 amino acids. CDR3 nucleotide sequence: TGTGCCAGCAGTTCCCTGGGATTGGCGGGCCCCAATTCACCCCTCCACTTT. Amino acid sequence: CASSSLGLAGPNSPLHF.

The chain is built from TRBV5-1 and TRBJ2-5; 8 bases map to TRBD2. CDR1 and CDR2 from the germline V gene are SGHRS and YFSETQ. The CDR3 is made up of 15 amino acids. J gave up 5 bases and V 2 bases, and 8 bases lay outside the gene matches. CDR3 sequence reads: CASSFGLATGETQYF. The CDR3 nucleotides are TGCGCCAGCAGCTTTGGACTAGCCACCGGGGAGACCCAGTACTTC.

This clone was detected once. This rearrangement joins TRBV6-4 to TRBJ2-2, with 10 nucleotides matching TRBD2. CDR3 length: 16 amino acids. V lost 8 bases to trimming and J lost 5 bases; unmatched junction nucleotides: 11. Germline CDR1 is MRHNA and CDR2 is SNTAGT. The chain's CDR3 is CASSGSGRADTGELFF. CDR3 coding DNA: TGTGCCAGCTCTGGGAGCGGGAGGGCGGATACCGGGGAGCTGTTTTTT.

The chain employs TRBV7-6 and TRBJ2-3, with D perhaps matching TRBD1 (6 bases). From germline, CDR1 is SGHVS and CDR2 FNYEAQ. The CDR3 is 15 amino acids. V shed 2 bases and J shed 1 base, with 10 bases lying between them. CDR3 sequence reads: CASSLQGTGTDTQYF. DNA for the CDR3: TGTGCCAGCAGCTTACAGGGGACGGGCACAGATACGCAGTATTTT.

The chain links TRBV6-1 to TRBJ2-5; weak D call: TRBD1 (6 bases). The V gene lost 11 bases and the J gene lost 4 bases, with 20 bases spanning the gap. Germline CDR1 reads MNHNS; CDR2 reads SASEGT. CDR3 length: 14 amino acids. This CDR3 is CAAQPGQAIETQYF. The CDR3 DNA reads TGTGCCGCTCAACCGGGACAAGCTATAGAGACCCAGTACTTC.

This rearrangement joins TRBV10-3 to TRBJ2-2, with 8 positions matching TRBD1. Germline CDR1 ENHRY, CDR2 SYGVKD. Trimming at V came to 4 bases and at J to 0 bases, leaving 4 bases not matched to a gene. The length of the CDR3 is 16 residues. CDR3 sequence reads: CAISATGGSNTGELFF. CDR3 sequence (DNA): TGTGCCATCAGTGCTACAGGGGGTTCGAACACCGGGGAGCTGTTTTTT.

The chain employs TRBV7-9 and TRBJ2-5, with D possibly TRBD2 on 5 matching bases. Trimming took 3 bases from V and 5 from J, leaving 16 bases between them. Germline CDR1 and CDR2: SEHNR and FQNEAQ (reference sequence). This CDR3 spans 15 amino acids. DNA of the CDR3: TGTGCCAGCAGCTTTCGTCCTCTAGCAACGGAGACCCAGTACTTC. This encodes CASSFRPLATETQYF.

The chain couples TRBV18 to TRBJ2-3; possibly TRBD2 for D (5 bases). The CDR3 spans 15 residues. From germline, CDR1 is KGHSH and CDR2 LQKENI. The V and J ends lost 3 bases and 0 bases respectively, with 10 bases between them. The CDR3 reads CASSPDYSSTDTQYF. In nucleotides, the CDR3 is TGTGCCAGCTCACCTGACTACTCTAGCACAGATACGCAGTATTTT.

J is TRBJ2-7 and V is TRBV18, with no clear D. The CDR3 spans 13 residues. With 3 bases removed from V and 2 bases from J, the gap between germline ends came to 8 bases. Germline V gives CDR1 KGHSH, CDR2 LQKENI. CDR3 nucleotide sequence: TGTGCCAGCTCACCTACGACCACCTACGAGCAGTACTTC. It is translated as CASSPTTTYEQYF.

The chain joins TRBV5-6 to TRBJ2-2, with TRBD2 identical over 15 bases. The length of the CDR3 is 16 residues. V shed 4 bases, J shed 5 bases, and the junction held 3 bases outside the gene matches. Germline-derived CDR1 and CDR2 are SGHDT and YYEEEE. The CDR3 loop reads CASSQGLAGGTGELFF. The CDR3 nucleotides read TGTGCCAGCAGCCAGGGACTAGCGGGAGGTACCGGGGAGCTGTTTTTT.

The V gene is TRBV5-1, the J gene TRBJ2-3; D perhaps matches TRBD1 (7 bases). This CDR3 contains 14 residues. Between the trimmed V and J ends, which lost 6 bases and 2 bases, there was a span of 13 bases. The germline gives CDR1 SGHRS, CDR2 YFSETQ. The CDR3 DNA reads as TGCGCCAGCAATGCGGGACAGCACACAGATACGCAGTATTTT. It is translated as CASNAGQHTDTQYF.

This clone was seen once. The CDR3 nucleotides read TGTGCCAGCAGCTTACGGGGCGGACACACAGATACGCAGTATTTT. Translated, it gives CASSLRGGHTDTQYF. The chain is built from TRBV7-8 and TRBJ2-3; either TRBD1 or TRBD2 may fit D (5 bases each). V shed 2 bases and J shed 2 bases, with 11 bases lying between them. Germline V CDR1 and CDR2: SGHVS, FQNEAQ. The CDR3 contains 15 residues.

This chain links TRBV11-2 with TRBJ2-1, with 7 bases aligning to TRBD1. The CDR3 is 15 amino acids. Per germline, CDR1 SGHAT and CDR2 FQNNGV. Losses at the gene ends were 2 bases for V and 2 bases for J; bases not matched to a gene: 3. CDR3 nucleotide sequence: TGTGCCAGCAGCTTATCCGGGACAGCCTACAATGAGCAGTTCTTC. Translating it yields CASSLSGTAYNEQFF. Using reference TRBV11-2 and TRBJ2-1 for the parts outside the CDR3, the full variable domain is EAGVAQSPRYKIIEKRQSVAFWCNPISGHATLYWYQQILGQGPKLLIQFQNNGVVDDSQLPKDRFSAERLKGVDSTLKIQPAKLEDSAVYLCASSLSGTAYNEQFFGPGTRLTVL.

This chain joins TRBV9 and TRBJ2-5, with 8 bases matching TRBD2. Looked up from germline, CDR1 is SGDLS and CDR2 is YYNGEE. Trimming cost V 0 bases and J 5 bases; bases outside gene matches: 3. This CDR3 comprises 14 residues. CDR3 DNA sequence: TGTGCCAGCAGCGTAGGCGGACTAGCCGAGACCCAGTACTTC. This gives the protein CASSVGGLAETQYF.

The rearrangement links TRBV13 to TRBJ2-1; 13 bases map to TRBD2. Trimming removed 0 bases from V and 4 bases from J; junction bases left unmatched: 6. CDR1 and CDR2 (germline): PRHDT, FYEKMQ (reference sequence). The CDR3 extends over 18 amino acids. This CDR3 is CASSLGWTSGSPYNEQFF. The CDR3 DNA is TGTGCCAGCAGCTTAGGATGGACTAGCGGGAGTCCGTACAATGAGCAGTTCTTC.